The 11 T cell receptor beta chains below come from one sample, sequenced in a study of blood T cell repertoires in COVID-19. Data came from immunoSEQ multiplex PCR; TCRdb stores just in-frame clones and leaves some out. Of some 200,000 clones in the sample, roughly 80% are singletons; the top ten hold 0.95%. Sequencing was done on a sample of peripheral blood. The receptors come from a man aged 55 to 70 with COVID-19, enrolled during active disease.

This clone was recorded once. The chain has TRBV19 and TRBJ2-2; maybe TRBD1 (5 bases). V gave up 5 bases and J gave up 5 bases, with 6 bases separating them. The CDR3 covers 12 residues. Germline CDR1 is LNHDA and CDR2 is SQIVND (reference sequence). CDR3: CASSDRTGELFF. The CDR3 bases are TGTGCCAGTAGTGACAGAACCGGGGAGCTGTTTTTT.

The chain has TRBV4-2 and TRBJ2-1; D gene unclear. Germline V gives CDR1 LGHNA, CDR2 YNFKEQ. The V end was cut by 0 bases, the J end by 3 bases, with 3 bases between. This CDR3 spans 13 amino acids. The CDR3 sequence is CASSQDLYNEQFF. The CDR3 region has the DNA TGTGCCAGCAGCCAAGATCTCTACAATGAGCAGTTCTTC.

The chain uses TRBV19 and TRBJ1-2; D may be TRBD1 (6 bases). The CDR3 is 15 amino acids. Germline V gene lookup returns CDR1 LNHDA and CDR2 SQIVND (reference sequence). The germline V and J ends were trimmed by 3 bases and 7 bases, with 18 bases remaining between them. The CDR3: CASSIWDIPSSGYTF. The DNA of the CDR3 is TGTGCCAGTAGTATTTGGGACATACCATCGAGTGGCTACACCTTC. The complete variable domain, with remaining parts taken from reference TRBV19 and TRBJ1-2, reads DGGITQSPKYLFRKEGQNVTLSCEQNLNHDAMYWYRQDPGQGLRLIYYSQIVNDFQKGDIAEGYSVSREKKESFPLTVTSAQKNPTAFYLCASSIWDIPSSGYTFGSGTRLTVV.

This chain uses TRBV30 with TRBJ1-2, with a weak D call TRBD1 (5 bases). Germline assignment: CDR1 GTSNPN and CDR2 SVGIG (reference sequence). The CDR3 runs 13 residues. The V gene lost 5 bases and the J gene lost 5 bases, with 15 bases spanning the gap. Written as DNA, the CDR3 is TGTGCCTGGGCGGGCGAACCAGGGTATGGCTACACCTTC. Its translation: CAWAGEPGYGYTF.

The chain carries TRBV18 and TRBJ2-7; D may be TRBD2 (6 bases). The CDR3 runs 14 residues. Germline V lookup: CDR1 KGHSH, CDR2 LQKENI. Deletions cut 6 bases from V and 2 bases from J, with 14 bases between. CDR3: CASSSGAATYEQYF. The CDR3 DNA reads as TGTGCCAGCTCCTCGGGAGCGGCAACCTACGAGCAGTACTTC.

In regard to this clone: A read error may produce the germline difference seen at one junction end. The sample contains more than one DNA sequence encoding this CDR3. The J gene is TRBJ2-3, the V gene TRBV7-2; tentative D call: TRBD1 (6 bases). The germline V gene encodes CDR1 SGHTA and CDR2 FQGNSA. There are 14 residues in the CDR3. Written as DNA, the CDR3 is TGTGCCAGCAGCTTGGGACACCCACCGGATACACAGTATTTT. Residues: CASSLGHPPDTQYF.

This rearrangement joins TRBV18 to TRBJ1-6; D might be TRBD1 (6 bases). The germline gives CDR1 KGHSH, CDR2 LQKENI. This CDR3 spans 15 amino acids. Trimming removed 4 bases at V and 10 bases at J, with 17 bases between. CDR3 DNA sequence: TGTGCCAGCTCACTTACTCGGACAGAGCGATCACCCCTCCACTTT. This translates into CASSLTRTERSPLHF.

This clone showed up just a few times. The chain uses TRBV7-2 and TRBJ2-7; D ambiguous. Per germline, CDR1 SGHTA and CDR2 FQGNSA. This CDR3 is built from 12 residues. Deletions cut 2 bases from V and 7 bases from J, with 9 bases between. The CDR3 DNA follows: TGTGCCAGCAGCTTAATGAGATGGGAGCAGTACTTC. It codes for CASSLMRWEQYF.

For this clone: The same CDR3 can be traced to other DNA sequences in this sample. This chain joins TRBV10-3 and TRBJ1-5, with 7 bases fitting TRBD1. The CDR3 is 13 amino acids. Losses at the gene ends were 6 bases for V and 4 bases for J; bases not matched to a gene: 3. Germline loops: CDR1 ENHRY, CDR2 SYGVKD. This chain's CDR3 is CAIRGDSNQPQHF. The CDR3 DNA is TGTGCCATCAGGGGGGACAGTAATCAGCCCCAGCATTTT.

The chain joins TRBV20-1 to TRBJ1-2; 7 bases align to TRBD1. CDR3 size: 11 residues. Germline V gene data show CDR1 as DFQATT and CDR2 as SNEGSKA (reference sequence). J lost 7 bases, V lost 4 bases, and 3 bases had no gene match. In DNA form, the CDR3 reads TGCAGTGCTAAAGACAGGGCTGGCTACACCTTC. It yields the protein CSAKDRAGYTF.

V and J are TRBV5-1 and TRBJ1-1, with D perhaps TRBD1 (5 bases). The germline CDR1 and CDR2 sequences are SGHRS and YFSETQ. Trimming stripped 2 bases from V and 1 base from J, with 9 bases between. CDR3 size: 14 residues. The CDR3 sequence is CASSFGGGNTEAFF. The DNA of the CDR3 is TGCGCCAGCAGCTTCGGGGGTGGGAACACTGAAGCTTTCTTT.